This T cell receptor beta chain is drawn from a study of PD-1 blockade in classical Hodgkin lymphoma. General observations from the study: The study reported lower baseline TCR diversity in newly diagnosed patients than in healthy donors.

Germline V gives CDR1 SNHLY, CDR2 FYNNEI. V gave up 6 bases and J gave up 1 base, with 9 bases separating them. The CDR3 is made up of 13 amino acids. As for time point: cycle 4 day 1 (C4D1), after 5 to 7 weeks of nivolumab. After autologous stem cell transplantation all patients relapsed, and prior brentuximab vedotin exposure differed between cohorts. The study recorded best responses of complete response, partial response or progressive disease. Assay: immunoSEQ multiplex PCR; the TCRdb copy retains only in-frame clones and omits some. This sample has roughly 41,000 clones; nearly 70% occur once, and the top ten carry under 3%. For this clone: The antigen remains undetermined.

The V and J genes are TRBV2 and TRBJ1-1; D may be TRBD1 (5 bases). The material was peripheral blood mononuclear cells (PBMCs), obtained before the fourth cycle of nivolumab. The sequence was collected from a human donor with classical Hodgkin lymphoma. The CDR3 bases are TGTGCCAGCAGGGCAGACAGGAACACTGAAGCTTTCTTT. Translation gives CASRADRNTEAFF.